This TCR beta chain was found in a study of control samples from healthy donors and cancer patients. This clone has just a few counts. Clones were read by immunoSEQ multiplex PCR, and TCRdb kept only the in-frame ones, dropping some. The sample lists some 130,000 clones, just under 95% occurring once. This CDR3 contains 14 residues. Per germline, CDR1 LGHDT and CDR2 YNNKEL (reference sequence). The germline V and J ends were trimmed by 3 bases and 7 bases, with 13 bases remaining between them. Sequencing was carried out using blood. The receptor comes from a man between 18 and 35 years old in good health. This chain connects TRBV3-1 (or the pseudogene TRBV3-2) to TRBJ1-5; a possible D gene is TRBD1 (6 bases). Here the CDR3 reads CASSQSPGVQPQHF. The CDR3 DNA is TGTGCCAGCAGCCAGTCCCCAGGGGTCCAGCCCCAGCATTTT.